The 10 T cell receptor beta chains presented below share a single source sample, sequenced in a study of blood T cell repertoires in COVID-19. Method: immunoSEQ multiplex PCR; TCRdb's copy keeps in-frame clones and lacks some. The data contain around 400,000 clones, around 87% of them seen just once; the ten biggest clones take up 2.3%. The sample comprised peripheral blood. These TCRs come from a woman aged 60-75 years with COVID-19, enrolled during active disease.

V is TRBV2 and J is TRBJ2-5, with TRBD2 matching over 10 bases. Trimming at V came to 2 bases and at J to 4 bases, leaving 7 bases not matched to a gene. There are 16 residues in the CDR3. Germline V lookup: CDR1 SNHLY, CDR2 FYNNEI. The CDR3 spells CASSEHRTSGGETQYF. CDR3 coding DNA: TGTGCCAGCAGTGAACACCGGACTAGCGGAGGAGAGACCCAGTACTTC.

The chain employs TRBV6-2 or TRBV6-3 and TRBJ1-5; 7 nucleotides align to TRBD1. Germline CDR1 MNHEY, CDR2 SVGEGT. The length of the CDR3 is 16 residues. The junction had 8 bases not matched to a gene; V was cut back by 0 bases and J by 6 bases. The CDR3 bases are TGTGCCAGCAGTTACTCGAGGTTTAGGGGGCCTCAGCCCCAGCATTTT. Protein product: CASSYSRFRGPQPQHF.

The V and J genes are TRBV6-6 and TRBJ2-2; 9 nucleotides match TRBD1. Germline lookup yields CDR1 MNHNY and CDR2 SVGAGI (reference sequence). V trimming: 3 bases; J trimming: 6 bases; junction bases outside the gene matches: 8. The length of the CDR3 is 16 residues. This CDR3 reads CASSYPTGGWAGELFF. CDR3 DNA sequence: TGTGCCAGCAGTTATCCCACAGGGGGCTGGGCCGGGGAGCTGTTTTTT.

The chain links TRBV5-1 to TRBJ1-6, with D possibly TRBD1 on 5 matching bases. The V end was cut by 2 bases, the J end by 3 bases, with 12 bases between. Germline V gives CDR1 SGHRS, CDR2 YFSETQ. There are 16 residues in the CDR3. As DNA, the CDR3 is TGCGCCAGCAGCTTATCGACAGCAGTCTATAATTCACCCCTCCACTTT. Translation gives CASSLSTAVYNSPLHF. The entire variable domain, with the rest obtained from reference TRBV5-1 and TRBJ1-6, is as follows: KAGVTQTPRYLIKTRGQQVTLSCSPISGHRSVSWYQQTPGQGLQFLFEYFSETQRNKGNFPGRFSGRQFSNSRSEMNVSTLELGDSALYLCASSLSTAVYNSPLHFGNGTRLTVT.

This chain uses TRBV9 with TRBJ2-4, with D maybe TRBD2 (6 bases). CDR1 is SGDLS and CDR2 is YYNGEE in the germline V gene. V lost 4 bases to trimming and J lost 7 bases, with 15 bases between them. This CDR3 spans 14 amino acids. In nucleotides, the CDR3 is TGTGCCAGCAGCCCCCAAGCGGGTCTCAACATTCAGTACTTC. This encodes CASSPQAGLNIQYF.

The gene calls are TRBV3-1 (or the pseudogene TRBV3-2) and TRBJ2-7; maybe TRBD2 (6 bases). In germline, CDR1 is LGHDT, CDR2 YNNKEL (reference sequence). Trimming took 3 bases from V and 3 from J, leaving 15 bases between them. The CDR3 has 15 residues. CDR3 nucleotides: TGTGCCAGCAGCCACATGGCTGGGACTGACTACGAGCAGTACTTC. Translation: CASSHMAGTDYEQYF.

V is TRBV7-6 and J is TRBJ1-1, with a tentative D call TRBD1 (5 bases). Trimming took off 4 bases at V and 4 bases at J, with 16 bases between the two ends. This CDR3 is 15 amino acids long. Per germline, CDR1 SGHVS and CDR2 FNYEAQ. The chain's CDR3 is CASSSAGTGGTEAFF. Here the CDR3 DNA reads TGTGCCAGCAGCTCCGCTGGAACAGGCGGCACTGAAGCTTTCTTT.

CDR3 nucleotide sequence: TGTGCCAGCAGCCAAGTTAACAGGGAGACTGAAGCTTTCTTT. It codes for CASSQVNRETEAFF. The V gene is TRBV3-1 (or the pseudogene TRBV3-2), the J gene TRBJ1-1, with a tentative D call TRBD1 (6 bases). Germline CDR1 is LGHDT and CDR2 is YNNKEL (reference sequence). Between the trimmed V and J ends, which lost 1 base and 5 bases, there was a span of 11 bases. This CDR3 comprises 14 residues.

V and J are TRBV2 and TRBJ2-2; possibly TRBD1 for D (6 bases). CDR1 and CDR2 from the germline V gene are SNHLY and FYNNEI. The CDR3 covers 14 residues. V was pared by 7 bases and J by 0 bases, with 9 bases between. Here the CDR3 DNA reads TGTGCCAGCAAAGACAGGACGAACACCGGGGAGCTGTTTTTT. It translates to CASKDRTNTGELFF.

The chain recombines TRBV6-5 with TRBJ1-5; 8 bases line up with TRBD1. The V segment lost 6 bases and the J segment 2 bases; nucleotides outside the gene matches: 6. Germline V lookup: CDR1 MNHEY, CDR2 SVGAGI. CDR3 size: 15 residues. CDR3 DNA: TGTGCCAGCAGAGCGACAGGGGTTGGCAATCAGCCCCAGCATTTT. The encoded protein is CASRATGVGNQPQHF.